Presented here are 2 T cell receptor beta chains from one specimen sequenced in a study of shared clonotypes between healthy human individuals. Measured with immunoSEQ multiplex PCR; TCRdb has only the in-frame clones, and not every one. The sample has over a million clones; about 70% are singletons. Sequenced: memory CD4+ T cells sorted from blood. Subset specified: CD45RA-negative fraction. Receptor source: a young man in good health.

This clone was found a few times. DNA of the CDR3: TGTGCCAGCAGCGGATGGACAGGGACAGAGACCCAGTACTTC. This sequence encodes CASSGWTGTETQYF. The chain combines TRBV5-6 with TRBJ2-5; 8 positions agree with TRBD1. Germline CDR1 is SGHDT and CDR2 is YYEEEE. The CDR3 loop spans 14 amino acids. V dropped 4 bases and J dropped 4; count of bases not matched to a gene: 6. Variable domain in full (rest from reference TRBV5-6 and TRBJ2-5): DAGVTQSPTHLIKTRGQQVTLRCSPKSGHDTVSWYQQALGQGPQFIFQYYEEEERQRGNFPDRFSGHQFPNYSSELNVNALLLGDSALYLCASSGWTGTETQYFGPGTRLLVL.

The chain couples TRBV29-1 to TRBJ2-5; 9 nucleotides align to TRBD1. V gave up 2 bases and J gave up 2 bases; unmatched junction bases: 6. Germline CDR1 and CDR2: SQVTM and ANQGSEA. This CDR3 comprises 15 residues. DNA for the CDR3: TGCAGCGTTGAATCATCCGGGACAGGGCAAGAGACCCAGTACTTC. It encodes CSVESSGTGQETQYF.